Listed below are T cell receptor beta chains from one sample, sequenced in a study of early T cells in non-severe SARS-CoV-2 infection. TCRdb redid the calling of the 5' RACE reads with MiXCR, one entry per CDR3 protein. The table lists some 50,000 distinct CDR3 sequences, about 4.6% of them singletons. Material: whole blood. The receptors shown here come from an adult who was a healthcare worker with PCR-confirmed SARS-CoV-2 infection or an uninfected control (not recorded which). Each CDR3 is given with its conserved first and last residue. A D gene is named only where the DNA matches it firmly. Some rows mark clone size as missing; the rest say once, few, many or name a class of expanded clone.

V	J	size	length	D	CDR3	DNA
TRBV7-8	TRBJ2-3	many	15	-	CASSLDYVSTDTQYF	TGTGCCAGCAGCTTAGATTATGTCAGCACAGATACGCAGTATTTT
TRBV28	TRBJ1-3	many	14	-	CASYAGSSGNTIYF	TGTGCGAGCTACGCAGGGAGCTCTGGAAACACCATATATTTT
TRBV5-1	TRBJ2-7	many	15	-	CASSLWAAAAYEQYF	TGCGCCAGCAGCTTATGGGCGGCCGCCGCCTACGAGCAGTACTTC
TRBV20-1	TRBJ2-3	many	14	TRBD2	CSAGEGSREDTQYF	TGCAGTGCTGGGGAGGGGTCCAGGGAAGATACGCAGTATTTT
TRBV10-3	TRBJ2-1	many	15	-	CAISEEGGSYNEQFF	TGTGCCATCAGTGAGGAGGGGGGCTCCTACAATGAGCAGTTCTTC
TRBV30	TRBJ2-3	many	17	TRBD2	CAWSDGTSGSSTDTQYF	TGTGCCTGGAGCGACGGGACTAGCGGATCTAGCACAGATACGCAGTATTTT
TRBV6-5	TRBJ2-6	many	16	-	CASRRSGSSGANVLTF	TGTGCCAGCAGAAGGTCCGGTAGCTCTGGGGCCAACGTCCTGACTTTC
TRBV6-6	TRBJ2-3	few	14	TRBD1	CASRPTGETDTQYF	TGTGCCAGCAGGCCCACAGGGGAGACAGATACGCAGTATTTT
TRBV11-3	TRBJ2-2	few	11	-	CASSLSGELFF	TGTGCCAGCAGCTTGTCCGGGGAGCTGTTTTTT
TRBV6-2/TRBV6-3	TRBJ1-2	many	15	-	CASSHPQAGVFGYTF	TGTGCCAGCAGTCACCCCCAGGCAGGGGTTTTTGGCTACACCTTC
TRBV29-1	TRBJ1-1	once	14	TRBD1	CSAGQGPTNTEAFF	TGCAGCGCGGGACAGGGGCCGACGAACACTGAAGCTTTCTTT
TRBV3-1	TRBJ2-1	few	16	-	CASSQSDFLSYNEQFF	TGTGCCAGCAGCCAATCGGACTTCCTCTCCTACAATGAGCAGTTCTTC
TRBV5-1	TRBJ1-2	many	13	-	CASSFEGEDGYTF	TGCGCCAGCAGCTTCGAGGGGGAGGATGGCTACACCTTC
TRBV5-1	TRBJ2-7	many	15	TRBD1	CASSPRTGAAYEQYF	TGCGCCAGCAGCCCCCGGACAGGGGCTGCCTACGAGCAGTACTTC
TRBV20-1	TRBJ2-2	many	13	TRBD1	CSAPGQQTGELFF	TGCAGTGCCCCGGGACAGCAAACCGGGGAGCTGTTTTTT
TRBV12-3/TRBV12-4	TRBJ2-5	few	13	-	CASSDTFQETQYF	TGTGCCAGCAGCGACACCTTCCAAGAGACCCAGTACTTC
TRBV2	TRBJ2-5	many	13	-	CASSRQRRETQYF	TGTGCCAGCAGCCGACAACGCCGAGAGACCCAGTACTTC
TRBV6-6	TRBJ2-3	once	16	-	CASSYSVGKGADTQYF	TGTGCCAGCAGTTACTCGGTAGGAAAGGGCGCAGATACGCAGTATTTT
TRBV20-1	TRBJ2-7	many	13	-	CSATSGLGLEQYF	TGCAGTGCTACTTCAGGGCTAGGTCTCGAGCAGTACTTC
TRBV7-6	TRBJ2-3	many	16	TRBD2	CASSLGLAGVRGTQYF	TGTGCCAGCAGCTTAGGACTAGCGGGAGTACGGGGTACGCAGTATTTT
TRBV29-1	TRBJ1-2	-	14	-	CSAGESGASLGYTF	TGCAGCGCGGGGGAGTCAGGGGCTTCGTTGGGCTACACCTTC
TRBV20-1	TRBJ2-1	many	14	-	CSALQTFSEYEQFF	TGCAGTGCCCTGCAGACCTTTAGTGAGTATGAGCAGTTCTTC
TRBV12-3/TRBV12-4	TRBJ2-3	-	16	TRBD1	CASSIDRGQGTDTQYF	TGTGCCAGCAGCATCGACAGGGGGCAGGGGACAGATACGCAGTATTTT
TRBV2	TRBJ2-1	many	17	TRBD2	CASSATGGLAGANEQFF	TGTGCCAGCAGTGCCACAGGGGGACTAGCGGGGGCCAATGAGCAGTTCTTC
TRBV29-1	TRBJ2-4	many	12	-	CSVELAKNIQYF	TGCAGCGTTGAACTAGCCAAAAACATTCAGTACTTC
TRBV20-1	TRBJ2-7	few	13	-	CSARGRGTYEQYF	TGCAGTGCTAGAGGCAGGGGAACCTACGAGCAGTACTTC
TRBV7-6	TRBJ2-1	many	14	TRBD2	CASSPLWGGNEQFF	TGTGCCAGCAGCCCCCTTTGGGGGGGCAATGAGCAGTTCTTC
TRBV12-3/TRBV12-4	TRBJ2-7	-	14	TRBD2	CASSLGLAGAEQYF	TGTGCCAGCAGTCTGGGACTAGCGGGAGCCGAGCAGTACTTC
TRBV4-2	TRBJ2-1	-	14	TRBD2	CARSQGGLAGEQFF	TGTGCCCGCAGCCAAGGAGGACTAGCAGGCGAGCAGTTCTTC
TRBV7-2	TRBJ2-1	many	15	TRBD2	CASSLGGGPNNEQFF	TGTGCCAGCAGCTTAGGCGGGGGTCCTAACAATGAGCAGTTCTTC
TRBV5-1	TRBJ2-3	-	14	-	CTSKAEGPADTQYF	TGCACCAGCAAGGCGGAAGGGCCCGCAGATACGCAGTATTTT
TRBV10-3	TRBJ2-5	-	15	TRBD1	CAIRETGGLGETQYF	TGTGCCATCAGAGAAACAGGGGGCTTGGGAGAGACCCAGTACTTC
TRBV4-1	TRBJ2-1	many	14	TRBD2	CASSQDLTSGSKFF	TGCGCCAGCAGCCAAGATCTTACTAGCGGGAGTAAGTTCTTC
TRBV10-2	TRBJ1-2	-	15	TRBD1	CASSEKMTGTYGYTF	TGCGCCAGCAGTGAGAAGATGACAGGGACCTATGGCTACACCTTC
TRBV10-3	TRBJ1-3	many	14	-	CAISDRTSGNTIYF	TGTGCCATCAGTGATCGGACTTCTGGAAACACCATATATTTT
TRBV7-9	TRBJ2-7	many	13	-	CASSPTATGEQYF	TGTGCCAGCAGCCCGACAGCGACGGGCGAGCAGTACTTC
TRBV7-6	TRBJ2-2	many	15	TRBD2	CASSDSGMGARELFF	TGTGCCAGCAGCGATAGCGGGATGGGGGCCCGGGAGCTGTTTTTT
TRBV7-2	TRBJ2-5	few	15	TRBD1	CASSLPGTGLETQYF	TGTGCCAGCAGCTTACCCGGGACAGGGTTGGAGACCCAGTACTTC
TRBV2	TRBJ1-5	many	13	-	CASKFLTGQPQHF	TGTGCCAGCAAGTTCCTAACGGGGCAGCCCCAGCATTTT
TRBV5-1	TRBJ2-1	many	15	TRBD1	CASSLLQGAFNEQFF	TGCGCCAGCAGCTTGCTACAGGGGGCGTTCAATGAGCAGTTCTTC
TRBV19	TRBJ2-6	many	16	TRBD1	CASSTTGASGANVLTF	TGTGCCAGTAGTACTACAGGGGCCTCTGGGGCCAACGTCCTGACTTTC
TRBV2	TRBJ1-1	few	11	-	CASSEGNEAFF	TGTGCCAGCAGTGAAGGGAACGAAGCTTTCTTT
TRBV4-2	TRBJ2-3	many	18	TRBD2	CASSRPPGSGASTDTQYF	TGTGCCAGCAGCCGCCCTCCCGGAAGCGGGGCTAGCACAGATACGCAGTATTTT
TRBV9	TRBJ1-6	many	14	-	CASSVQGAGSPLHF	TGTGCCAGCAGCGTACAAGGGGCGGGTTCACCCCTCCACTTT
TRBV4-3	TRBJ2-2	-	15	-	CASSQQARIGGELFF	TGCGCCAGCAGCCAGCAAGCCCGAATTGGGGGGGAGCTGTTTTTT
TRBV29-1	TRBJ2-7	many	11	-	CSAWESYEQYF	TGCAGCGCATGGGAGTCCTACGAGCAGTACTTC
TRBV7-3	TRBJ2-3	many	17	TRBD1	CASSPQGSSESTDTQYF	TGTGCCAGCAGCCCACAGGGGTCTTCCGAGTCCACAGATACGCAGTATTTT
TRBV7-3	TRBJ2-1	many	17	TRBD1	CASSPGPHRGYGNEQFF	TGTGCCAGCAGCCCCGGGCCCCACAGGGGGTACGGCAATGAGCAGTTCTTC
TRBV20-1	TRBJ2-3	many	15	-	CSARGGGLGTDTQYF	TGCAGTGCTAGAGGCGGGGGCCTGGGGACAGATACGCAGTATTTT
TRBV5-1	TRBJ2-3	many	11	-	CASSDTDTQYF	TGCGCCAGCAGCGACACAGATACGCAGTATTTT
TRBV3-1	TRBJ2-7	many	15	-	CASSQDGPMNYEQYF	TGTGCCAGCAGCCAAGATGGCCCCATGAACTACGAGCAGTACTTC
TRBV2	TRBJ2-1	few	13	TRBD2	CASRTSGYNEQFF	TGTGCCAGCAGGACTAGCGGCTACAATGAGCAGTTCTTC
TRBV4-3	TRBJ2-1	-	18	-	CVSSQDLSVSSQYNEQFF	TGCGTCAGCAGCCAAGATCTGAGTGTGAGCAGCCAGTACAATGAGCAGTTCTTC
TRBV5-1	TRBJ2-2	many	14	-	CASTLRTNTGELFF	TGCGCCAGCACTCTCCGGACTAACACCGGGGAGCTGTTTTTT
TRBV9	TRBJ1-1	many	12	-	CASSADPGEAFF	TGTGCCAGCAGCGCCGACCCGGGAGAAGCTTTCTTT
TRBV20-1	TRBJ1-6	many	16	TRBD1	CSARASGGTPSSPLHF	TGCAGTGCTAGAGCTTCAGGGGGAACCCCATCCTCACCCCTCCACTTT
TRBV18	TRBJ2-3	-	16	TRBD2	CASSPASGRSADTQYF	TGTGCCAGCTCACCGGCTAGCGGGAGGAGTGCAGATACGCAGTATTTT
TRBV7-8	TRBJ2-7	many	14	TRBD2	CASSPLASPVEQYF	TGTGCCAGCAGCCCACTAGCGTCTCCGGTCGAGCAGTACTTC
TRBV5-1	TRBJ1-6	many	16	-	CASSLAAGTQREALHF	TGCGCCAGCAGCTTGGCCGCCGGGACGCAAAGGGAAGCCCTCCATTTT
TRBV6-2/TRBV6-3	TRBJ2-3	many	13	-	CASRGPATDTQYF	TGTGCCAGCAGGGGACCAGCCACAGATACGCAGTATTTT